These T cell receptor beta chains were read from a single sample in a study of cytomegalovirus exposure and HLA in healthy donors. Clones were sequenced by immunoSEQ multiplex PCR, and TCRdb holds only the in-frame ones, with some missing. Counted here are a few hundred thousand clones, about 81% occurring once; the ten biggest clones make up approximately 8.4%. The sample taken for sequencing was PBMCs. The receptors originated from a woman aged 60-75 years in good health and CMV-seropositive. The CDR3 runs from the conserved cysteine through the conserved F or W. The order of the fields is V gene, J gene, CDR3 protein.

V gene: TRBV5-4
J gene: TRBJ2-5
CDR3 protein: CASSARPEETQYF

V gene: TRBV27
J gene: TRBJ1-3
CDR3 protein: CASWRAGSGNTIYF

V gene: TRBV4-2
J gene: TRBJ2-3
CDR3 protein: CASSQQLAPTDTQYF

V gene: TRBV7-9
J gene: TRBJ2-7
CDR3 protein: CASSSPLAYEQYF

V gene: TRBV19
J gene: TRBJ1-2
CDR3 protein: CASSWSIYGYTF

V gene: TRBV28
J gene: TRBJ1-2
CDR3 protein: CASSSQTGGNYGYTF

V gene: TRBV2
J gene: TRBJ2-5
CDR3 protein: CASSAGERTQYF

V gene: TRBV7-2
J gene: TRBJ2-1
CDR3 protein: CASSPTSGRAVEQFF

V gene: TRBV5-6
J gene: TRBJ2-7
CDR3 protein: CASSPPRGATWYYEQYF

V gene: TRBV4-1
J gene: NA
CDR3 protein: CASSQDWNYEQYF

V gene: TRBV28
J gene: TRBJ2-2
CDR3 protein: CASSQYDGELFF

V gene: TRBV18
J gene: TRBJ2-1
CDR3 protein: CASSPTGNYNEQFF

V gene: TRBV5-4
J gene: TRBJ2-7
CDR3 protein: CASSLAAGDEQYF

V gene: TRBV9
J gene: TRBJ1-2
CDR3 protein: CASSVEETGFYGYTF

V gene: TRBV25-1
J gene: TRBJ2-5
CDR3 protein: CASSEAGGQVQYF

V gene: TRBV6-6
J gene: TRBJ1-1
CDR3 protein: CASSYELMNTEAFF

V gene: TRBV7-9
J gene: TRBJ2-3
CDR3 protein: CASSLLARTDTQYF

V gene: TRBV15
J gene: TRBJ2-3
CDR3 protein: CATRSGSNTDTQYF

V gene: TRBV5-1
J gene: TRBJ2-1
CDR3 protein: CASSPPRDRGDEQFF

V gene: TRBV19
J gene: TRBJ1-3
CDR3 protein: CASSISSRGPGNTIYF

V gene: TRBV27
J gene: TRBJ2-6
CDR3 protein: CASSWSGIPGPNVLTF

V gene: TRBV14
J gene: TRBJ2-7
CDR3 protein: CASSQAHYEQYF

V gene: TRBV7-3
J gene: TRBJ2-7
CDR3 protein: CASSSNRDSNEQYF

V gene: TRBV2
J gene: TRBJ1-2
CDR3 protein: CASKGVRGPDNGYTF

V gene: TRBV28
J gene: TRBJ2-3
CDR3 protein: CASRGGSQGTDTQYF

V gene: TRBV7-6
J gene: TRBJ1-1
CDR3 protein: CASTAGVGVGNTEAFF

V gene: TRBV29-1
J gene: TRBJ1-2
CDR3 protein: CSVDRGLGYTF

V gene: TRBV5-1
J gene: TRBJ2-3
CDR3 protein: CASSLEGRSSTDTQYF

V gene: TRBV2
J gene: TRBJ2-2
CDR3 protein: CASTLGQGVNTGELFF

V gene: TRBV5-1
J gene: TRBJ1-2
CDR3 protein: CASSEIQGGYGYTF

V gene: TRBV7-2
J gene: TRBJ2-3
CDR3 protein: CASSPSRDTQYF

V gene: TRBV7-2
J gene: TRBJ1-2
CDR3 protein: CASSQTGERNGYTF

V gene: TRBV27
J gene: TRBJ1-2
CDR3 protein: CASSLTGDHGYTF

V gene: TRBV2
J gene: TRBJ2-7
CDR3 protein: CASSVGQGGSYEQYF

V gene: TRBV5-1
J gene: TRBJ2-1
CDR3 protein: CASSESGRFQFF

V gene: TRBV2
J gene: TRBJ1-2
CDR3 protein: CASSEHLRTGGLYGYTF

V gene: TRBV7-9
J gene: TRBJ1-1
CDR3 protein: CASSLDRGKGTEAFF

V gene: TRBV4-1
J gene: TRBJ2-5
CDR3 protein: CASSQEAGNLQYF

V gene: TRBV27
J gene: TRBJ1-2
CDR3 protein: CASSFGKNYGYTF

V gene: TRBV16
J gene: TRBJ2-5
CDR3 protein: CASSQGRTQETQYF

V gene: TRBV2
J gene: TRBJ1-1
CDR3 protein: CASSELAGGTEAFF

V gene: TRBV29-1
J gene: TRBJ1-1
CDR3 protein: CSVEVGPNTEAFF

V gene: TRBV19
J gene: TRBJ1-3
CDR3 protein: CASSTRTASGNTIYF

V gene: TRBV4-2
J gene: TRBJ1-4
CDR3 protein: CASSQDRRNNEKLFF

V gene: TRBV2
J gene: TRBJ1-4
CDR3 protein: CASRINNEKLFF

V gene: TRBV10-3
J gene: TRBJ2-2
CDR3 protein: CAISDTSGIETGELFF

V gene: TRBV9
J gene: TRBJ2-6
CDR3 protein: CASSVGTVLSSGANVLTF

V gene: TRBV28
J gene: TRBJ2-5
CDR3 protein: CASSPVQGAGETQYF

V gene: TRBV5-4
J gene: TRBJ1-3
CDR3 protein: CASSLDRGPFGNTIYF

V gene: TRBV7-9
J gene: TRBJ2-1
CDR3 protein: CSSSLGRAYYNEQFF

V gene: TRBV9
J gene: TRBJ2-7
CDR3 protein: CASSVAALGGYEQYF

V gene: TRBV29-1
J gene: TRBJ2-7
CDR3 protein: CSVEQRYEQYF

V gene: TRBV27
J gene: TRBJ1-5
CDR3 protein: CASRLSPQGVWQPQHF

V gene: TRBV5-1
J gene: TRBJ2-1
CDR3 protein: CASSLSTEYNEQFF

V gene: TRBV7-8
J gene: TRBJ2-7
CDR3 protein: CASSLTDRPSYEQYF